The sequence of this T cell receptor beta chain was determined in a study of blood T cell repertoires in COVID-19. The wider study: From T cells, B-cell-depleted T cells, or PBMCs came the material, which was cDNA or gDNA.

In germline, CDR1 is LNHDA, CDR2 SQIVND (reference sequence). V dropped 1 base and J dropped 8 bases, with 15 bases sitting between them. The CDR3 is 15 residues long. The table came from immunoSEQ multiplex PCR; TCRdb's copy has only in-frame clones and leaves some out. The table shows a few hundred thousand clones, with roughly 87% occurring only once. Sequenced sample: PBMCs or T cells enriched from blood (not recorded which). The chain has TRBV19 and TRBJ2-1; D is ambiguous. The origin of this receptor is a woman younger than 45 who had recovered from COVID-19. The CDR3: CASSIAAGPVDEQFF. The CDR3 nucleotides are TGTGCCAGTAGTATAGCGGCAGGCCCAGTGGATGAGCAGTTCTTC.